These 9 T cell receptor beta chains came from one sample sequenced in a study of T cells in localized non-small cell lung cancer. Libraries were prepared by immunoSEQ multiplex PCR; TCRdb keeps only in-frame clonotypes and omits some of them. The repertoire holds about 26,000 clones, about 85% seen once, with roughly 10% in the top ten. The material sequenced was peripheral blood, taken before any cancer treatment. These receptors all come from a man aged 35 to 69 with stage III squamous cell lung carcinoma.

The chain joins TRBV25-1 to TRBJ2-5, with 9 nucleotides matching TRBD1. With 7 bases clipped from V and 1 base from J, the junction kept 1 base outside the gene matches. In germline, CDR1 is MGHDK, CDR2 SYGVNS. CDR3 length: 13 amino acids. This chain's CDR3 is CASTTGGQETQYF. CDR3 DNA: TGTGCCAGCACGACAGGGGGCCAAGAGACCCAGTACTTC.

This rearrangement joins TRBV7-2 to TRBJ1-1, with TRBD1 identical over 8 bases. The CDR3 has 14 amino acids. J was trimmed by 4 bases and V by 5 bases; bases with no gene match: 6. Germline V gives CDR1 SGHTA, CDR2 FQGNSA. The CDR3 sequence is CASSLKGTGTEAFF. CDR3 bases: TGTGCCAGCAGCCTTAAGGGGACAGGCACTGAAGCTTTCTTT.

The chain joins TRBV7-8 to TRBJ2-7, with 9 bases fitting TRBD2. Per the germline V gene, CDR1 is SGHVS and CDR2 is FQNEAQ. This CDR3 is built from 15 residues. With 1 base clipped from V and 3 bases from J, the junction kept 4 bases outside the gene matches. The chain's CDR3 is CASSLVASGIYEQYF. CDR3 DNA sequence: TGTGCCAGCAGCTTAGTGGCTAGCGGGATCTACGAGCAGTACTTC.

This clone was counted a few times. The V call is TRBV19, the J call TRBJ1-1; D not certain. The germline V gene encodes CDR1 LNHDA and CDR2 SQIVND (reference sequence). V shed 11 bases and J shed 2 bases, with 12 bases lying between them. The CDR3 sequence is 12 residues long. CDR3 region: CAVLWDNTEAFF. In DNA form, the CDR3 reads TGTGCCGTTCTTTGGGATAACACTGAAGCTTTCTTT.

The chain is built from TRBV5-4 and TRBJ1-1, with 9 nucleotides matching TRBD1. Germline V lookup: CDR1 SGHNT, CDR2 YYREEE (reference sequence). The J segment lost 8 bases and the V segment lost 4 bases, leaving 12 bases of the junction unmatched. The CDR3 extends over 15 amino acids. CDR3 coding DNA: TGTGCCAGCAGCGTCCCGGGACAGGGAGGGACCGAAGCTTTCTTT. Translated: CASSVPGQGGTEAFF.

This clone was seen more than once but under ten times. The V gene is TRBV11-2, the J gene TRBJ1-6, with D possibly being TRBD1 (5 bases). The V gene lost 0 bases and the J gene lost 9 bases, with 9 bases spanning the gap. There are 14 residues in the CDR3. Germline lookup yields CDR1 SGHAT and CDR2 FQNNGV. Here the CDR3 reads CASSLEGTGSPLHF. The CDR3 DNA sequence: TGTGCCAGCAGCTTAGAGGGGACGGGTTCACCCCTCCACTTT.

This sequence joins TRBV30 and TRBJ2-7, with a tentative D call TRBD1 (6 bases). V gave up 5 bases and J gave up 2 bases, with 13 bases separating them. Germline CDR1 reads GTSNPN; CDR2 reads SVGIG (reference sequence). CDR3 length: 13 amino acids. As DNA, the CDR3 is TGTGCCTGGGAACGGGACACCCCCTACGAGCAGTACTTC. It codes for CAWERDTPYEQYF.

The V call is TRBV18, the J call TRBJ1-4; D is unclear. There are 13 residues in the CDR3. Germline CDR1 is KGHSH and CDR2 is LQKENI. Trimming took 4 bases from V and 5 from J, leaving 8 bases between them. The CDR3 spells CASSQGLNEKLFF. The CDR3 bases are TGTGCCAGCTCACAGGGTCTAAATGAAAAACTGTTTTTT.

The CDR3 bases are TGTGCCCTGGGGCCGAACACTGAAGCTTTCTTT. This encodes CALGPNTEAFF. The chain recombines TRBV30 with TRBJ1-1, with a weak D call TRBD1 (5 bases). Germline V CDR1 and CDR2: GTSNPN, SVGIG (reference sequence). The CDR3 has 11 amino acids. The V gene lost 8 bases and the J gene lost 1 base, with 8 bases spanning the gap.